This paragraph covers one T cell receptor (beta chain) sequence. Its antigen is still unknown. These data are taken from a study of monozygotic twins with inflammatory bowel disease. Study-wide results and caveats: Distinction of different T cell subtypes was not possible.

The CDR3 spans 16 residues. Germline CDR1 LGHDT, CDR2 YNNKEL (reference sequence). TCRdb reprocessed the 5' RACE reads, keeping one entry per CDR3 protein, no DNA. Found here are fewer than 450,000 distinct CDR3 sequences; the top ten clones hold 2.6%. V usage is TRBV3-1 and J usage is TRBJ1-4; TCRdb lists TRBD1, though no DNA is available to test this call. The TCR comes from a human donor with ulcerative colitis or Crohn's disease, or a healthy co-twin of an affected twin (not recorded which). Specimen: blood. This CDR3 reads CASSQDPQGANEKLFF.